The next 27 T cell receptor beta chains were all read from a single sample in a study of shared clonotypes between healthy human individuals. The method was immunoSEQ multiplex PCR; TCRdb's version includes in-frame clones alone and lacks a portion of them. This table holds more than 550,000 clones, about 92% found once. Sample: memory CD8+ T cells from PBMCs. Subset given: CD45RO+ cells pooled with CCR7-negative TemRA cells. The receptors stem from a young man in good health. Some clones in this sample may be carry-over from other donors' samples.

This rearrangement joins TRBV9 to TRBJ1-2; D is possibly TRBD1 (6 bases). Germline assignment: CDR1 SGDLS and CDR2 YYNGEE. The CDR3 has 18 residues. V lost 3 bases, J lost 8 bases, and 29 bases lay in between. CDR3 region: CASSGSPAYRDKKRGYTF. The CDR3 DNA sequence: TGTGCCAGCAGCGGATCACCCGCCTACCGGGACAAAAAAAGGGGCTACACCTTC.

The gene calls are TRBV28 and TRBJ1-5; 7 nucleotides match TRBD1. Germline V gives CDR1 MDHEN, CDR2 SYDVKM. The length of the CDR3 is 18 residues. The J segment lost 1 base and the V segment lost 3 bases, leaving 12 bases of the junction unmatched. The CDR3 coding sequence is TGTGCCAGCAGTTTCATGACAGGGATGGATTACAGCAATCAGCCCCAGCATTTT. This gives the protein CASSFMTGMDYSNQPQHF.

The J gene is TRBJ2-1, the V gene TRBV5-1; 7 bases agree with TRBD2. Germline V gene data show CDR1 as SGHRS and CDR2 as YFSETQ. J lost 2 bases, V lost 0 bases, and 2 bases had no gene match. This CDR3 is built from 15 residues. The CDR3 sequence: CASSLARGAYNEQFF. The DNA of the CDR3 is TGCGCCAGCAGCTTGGCACGGGGGGCCTACAATGAGCAGTTCTTC.

The CDR3 sequence: CASSSFPRDPLGMNTEAFF. CDR3 coding DNA: TGTGCCAGCAGCTCCTTTCCCAGAGATCCCTTAGGAATGAACACTGAAGCTTTCTTT. This chain connects TRBV11-2 to TRBJ1-1; the D is unclear. The CDR3 has 19 residues. V lost 4 bases, J lost 0 bases, and 24 bases lay in between. CDR1 is SGHAT, CDR2 FQNNGV, per germline.

This clone has just one count. Other DNA sequences in the sample encode the same CDR3. The gene calls are TRBV29-1 and TRBJ2-7; TRBD2 agrees at 14 bases. The ends lost 6 bases at V and 3 bases at J; junction bases unmatched: 4. This CDR3 is built from 14 residues. Germline V gives CDR1 SQVTM, CDR2 ANQGSEA. This CDR3 is CSVEGLAGDYEQYF. The CDR3, as DNA: TGCAGCGTCGAGGGACTAGCGGGAGACTACGAGCAGTACTTC.

V is TRBV7-2 and J is TRBJ2-5; TRBD1 agrees at 7 bases. V shed 5 bases and J 5 bases; nucleotides not matched to a gene: 11. Looked up from germline, CDR1 is SGHTA and CDR2 is FQGNSA. The CDR3 sequence is 15 residues long. The CDR3 is CASSTIDRARETQYF. CDR3 nucleotides: TGTGCCAGCAGCACTATTGACAGGGCACGGGAGACCCAGTACTTC.

This clone showed up just a few times. The gene calls are TRBV27 and TRBJ2-7, with TRBD2 identical over 7 bases. The CDR3 loop spans 15 amino acids. The V and J ends lost 6 bases and 2 bases, in that order; junction bases with no gene match: 10. CDR1 is MNHEY, CDR2 SMNVEV, per germline (reference sequence). The CDR3 loop is CASRPTTGGTYEQYF. CDR3 nucleotides: TGTGCCAGCAGACCGACGACGGGGGGAACCTACGAGCAGTACTTC.

In this sample, this clone turned up once. The chain links TRBV11-2 to TRBJ2-7, with unresolved D. CDR3 length: 14 amino acids. Deletions cut 0 bases from V and 0 bases from J, with 6 bases between. CDR1 is SGHAT, CDR2 FQNNGV, per germline. CDR3 amino acids: CASSLERSSYEQYF. In nucleotides, the CDR3 is TGTGCCAGCAGCTTAGAACGCAGCTCCTACGAGCAGTACTTC.

CDR3 protein: CASSPIAGGPDNEQFF. In DNA, the CDR3 is TGTGCCAGCAGTCCAATAGCGGGAGGGCCGGACAATGAGCAGTTCTTC. This rearrangement joins TRBV27 to TRBJ2-1; 11 bases map to TRBD2. This CDR3 spans 16 amino acids. Per the germline V gene, CDR1 is MNHEY and CDR2 is SMNVEV (reference sequence). Germline trimming cut 5 bases from V and 5 bases from J; bases unmatched to any gene: 8.

This clone was counted many times. The chain has TRBV2 and TRBJ2-3, with 14 bases identical to TRBD2. Looked up from germline, CDR1 is SNHLY and CDR2 is FYNNEI. The CDR3 contains 18 residues. The V segment lost 6 bases and the J segment 1 base; nucleotides outside the gene matches: 9. In DNA form, the CDR3 reads TGTGCCAGCAGCCGGACTAGCGGGAGGACCGAGGGCACAGATACGCAGTATTTT. As protein: CASSRTSGRTEGTDTQYF.

The chain uses TRBV30 and TRBJ2-1, with D maybe TRBD2 (5 bases). V was clipped by 4 bases and J by 6 bases, with 13 bases between them. CDR1 and CDR2 from the germline V gene are GTSNPN and SVGIG (reference sequence). The CDR3 has 13 amino acids. DNA of the CDR3: TGTGCCTGGAAGTGGGAGTATCTCAATGAGCAGTTCTTC. This sequence encodes CAWKWEYLNEQFF.

The chain recombines TRBV7-9 with TRBJ2-2; D perhaps matches TRBD1 (7 bases). The CDR3 runs 15 residues. Germline CDR1 and CDR2: SEHNR and FQNEAQ (reference sequence). With 8 bases removed from V and 5 bases from J, the gap between germline ends came to 18 bases. The CDR3 nucleotides are TGTGCCAGCCCCCAGGGGGGCAGCCTAACCGGGGAGCTGTTTTTT. Translating it yields CASPQGGSLTGELFF.

V and J are TRBV9 and TRBJ2-2; D possibly corresponds to TRBD1 (6 bases). Germline values: CDR1 SGDLS, CDR2 YYNGEE. The V end lost 0 bases, the J end lost 5 bases, and 11 bases lay between the germline ends. The CDR3 loop spans 15 amino acids. The CDR3 region has the DNA TGTGCCAGCAGCGTAGTACAGGGATGGACCGGGGAGCTGTTTTTT. This sequence encodes CASSVVQGWTGELFF.

V and J are TRBV7-9 and TRBJ2-1; no clear D gene. The CDR3 sequence is 16 residues long. The germline V and J ends were trimmed by 1 base and 8 bases, with 18 bases remaining between them. Per the germline V gene, CDR1 is SEHNR and CDR2 is FQNEAQ (reference sequence). The chain's CDR3 is CASSLEGAALYHEQFF. The CDR3 region has the DNA TGTGCCAGCAGCTTAGAAGGAGCAGCGCTGTACCATGAGCAGTTCTTC.

The chain combines TRBV11-2 with TRBJ2-4; D unclear. V lost 2 bases and J lost 7, with 18 bases in between. The CDR3 runs to 16 residues. From germline, CDR1 is SGHAT and CDR2 FQNNGV. As DNA, the CDR3 is TGTGCCAGCAGCTTACCAACGTCCCAGCAGTTCAACATTCAGTACTTC. Translating gives CASSLPTSQQFNIQYF.

V and J are TRBV11-3 and TRBJ2-2; 8 nucleotides agree with TRBD2. Germline loops: CDR1 SGHNT, CDR2 YENEEA. The CDR3 runs 19 residues. V was pared by 4 bases and J by 6 bases, with 19 bases of the junction left unmatched. The CDR3 reads CASSSTFSGMIEHAGELFF. Here the CDR3 DNA reads TGTGCCAGCAGCTCCACCTTTAGCGGGATGATTGAGCACGCCGGGGAGCTGTTTTTT.

The chain employs TRBV27 and TRBJ2-3; 8 nucleotides align to TRBD2. The germline gives CDR1 MNHEY, CDR2 SMNVEV (reference sequence). After removal of 5 bases from V and 4 bases from J, the junction contained 8 bases not matched to a gene. The CDR3 consists of 15 residues. The CDR3 nucleotides are TGTGCCAGCAGTCCAATAGCGGGACTCGCAGATACGCAGTATTTT. Its protein product is CASSPIAGLADTQYF.

The chain is built from TRBV5-1 and TRBJ2-7; tentative D call: TRBD1 (6 bases). V was clipped by 1 base and J by 4 bases, with 12 bases between them. Germline V CDR1 and CDR2: SGHRS, YFSETQ. The CDR3 spans 14 residues. The CDR3 sequence: CASSLKTGVYEQYF. The CDR3 DNA reads as TGCGCCAGCAGCTTGAAGACAGGAGTTTACGAGCAGTACTTC.

This clone was counted ten times or more. This chain joins TRBV15 and TRBJ1-5; 9 nucleotides match TRBD1. The CDR3 consists of 14 residues. The trim removed 3 bases at V and 4 bases at J, leaving 1 base unmatched. The germline CDR1 and CDR2 sequences are LNHNV and YYDKDF (reference sequence). The CDR3: CATSSGTGNQPQHF. Here the CDR3 DNA reads TGTGCCACCAGCAGTGGGACAGGGAATCAGCCCCAGCATTTT.

The rearrangement uses TRBV10-1 and TRBJ2-7; weak D call: TRBD2 (6 bases). From germline, CDR1 is WNHNN and CDR2 SYGVQD (reference sequence). CDR3 length: 19 amino acids. Trimming cost V 2 bases and J 1 base, with 24 bases left between them. CDR3: CASSETHPGVFFSSYEQYF. The CDR3 bases are TGCGCCAGCAGTGAGACCCACCCGGGAGTCTTCTTTAGTTCCTACGAGCAGTACTTC.

This clone was picked up one time. The CDR3 is CASSLAYRDDSGNTIYF. The CDR3 DNA sequence: TGTGCCAGCAGCTTGGCTTACAGGGACGACTCTGGAAACACCATATATTTT. V gene TRBV5-6 combines with J gene TRBJ1-3; TRBD1 is a possible D gene (6 bases). Germline values: CDR1 SGHDT, CDR2 YYEEEE. This CDR3 is built from 17 residues. Trimming removed 0 bases at V and 0 bases at J, with 13 bases between.

The V and J genes are TRBV28 and TRBJ2-7; 12 positions match TRBD2. This CDR3 spans 15 amino acids. The V gene's germline CDR1 is MDHEN and CDR2 SYDVKM. Unmatched junction bases numbered 1, after V lost 2 bases and J lost 2 bases. The CDR3 region is CASSLASGRAYEQYF. As DNA, the CDR3 is TGTGCCAGCAGTTTAGCTAGCGGGAGGGCCTACGAGCAGTACTTC.

J is TRBJ2-7 and V is TRBV27; D gene unclear. This CDR3 region has 14 residues. Trimming took off 0 bases at V and 5 bases at J, with 11 bases between the two ends. The germline CDR1 and CDR2 sequences are MNHEY and SMNVEV (reference sequence). The CDR3 DNA reads as TGTGCCAGCAGTTTATCGTTACGGAACAACGAGCAGTACTTC. This gives the protein CASSLSLRNNEQYF.

The chain couples TRBV15 to TRBJ2-1; D remains unclear. V gave up 0 bases and J gave up 6 bases, with 9 bases separating them. CDR3 length: 14 residues. The germline gives CDR1 LNHNV, CDR2 YYDKDF (reference sequence). CDR3 residues: CATSREGRPNEQFF. In nucleotides, the CDR3 is TGTGCCACCAGCAGAGAAGGCCGCCCCAATGAGCAGTTCTTC.

This clone was seen once. J is TRBJ1-2 and V is TRBV5-6; 7 bases align to TRBD1. Germline CDR1 reads SGHDT; CDR2 reads YYEEEE. CDR3 length equals 14 residues. With V trimmed by 2 bases and J by 5 bases, 6 bases remained unmatched. CDR3 loop: CASSLLLTGYGYTF. The CDR3, as DNA: TGTGCCAGCAGCTTACTCCTGACAGGGTATGGCTACACCTTC.

The genes are TRBV5-1 and TRBJ1-1; TRBD1 matches at 8 bases. The CDR3 contains 13 residues. The germline V gene has CDR1 SGHRS and CDR2 YFSETQ. The V and J ends lost 6 bases and 4 bases, in that order; junction bases with no gene match: 5. The CDR3 spells CASTGDRGTEAFF. CDR3 in DNA: TGCGCCAGCACCGGAGACAGGGGCACTGAAGCTTTCTTT.

CDR3 in DNA: TGTGCCAGCAGCGCGCCGGGACAGGGCAATACGCAGTATTTT. This gives the protein CASSAPGQGNTQYF. J is TRBJ2-3 and V is TRBV7-9, with 9 positions matching TRBD1. CDR1 and CDR2 (germline): SEHNR, FQNEAQ (reference sequence). The CDR3 contains 14 residues. Losses at the gene ends were 5 bases for V and 7 bases for J; bases not matched to a gene: 7. Full variable domain (remainder filled in from reference TRBV7-9 and TRBJ2-3): DTGVSQNPRHKITKRGQNVTFRCDPISEHNRLYWYRQTLGQGPEFLTYFQNEAQLEKSRLLSDRFSAERPKGSFSTLEIQRTEQGDSAMYLCASSAPGQGNTQYFGPGTRLTVL.